This entry lists 18 T cell receptor beta chains sequenced from one sample in a study of human T cells and chemical hapten exposure. TCRdb called the RACE reads again in MiXCR, with one record for every CDR3 protein. The sample records 75,000 to 80,000 distinct CDR3 sequences, around 9.3% being singletons. Indicated time point: healthy volunteer bleed at 6 weeks. Unfractionated whole blood was the source of the extracted total RNA. The sample consisted of whole blood. The receptor source for this set is a female donor in good health. Some clones in this sample may be carry-over from other donors' samples.

There are many counts of this clonotype. V is TRBV20-1 and J is TRBJ2-7, with D possibly TRBD2 on 7 matching bases. Trimming pared 1 base from V and 7 bases from J, leaving 26 bases between. Germline CDR1 DFQATT, CDR2 SNEGSKA (reference sequence). The CDR3 runs to 17 residues. CDR3 sequence: CSARVPRGGPRGGEQYF. As DNA, the CDR3 is TGCAGTGCTAGAGTCCCTAGGGGGGGACCCCGAGGGGGGGAGCAGTACTTC.

The rearrangement links TRBV6-6 to TRBJ1-3; 7 positions match TRBD1. Germline lookup yields CDR1 MNHNY and CDR2 SVGAGI (reference sequence). The CDR3 contains 14 residues. Trimming took 5 bases from V and 4 from J; bases not matched to a gene: 5. This CDR3 reads CASSERTGGNTIYF. Written as DNA, the CDR3 is TGTGCCAGCAGTGAAAGGACAGGAGGAAACACCATATATTTT.

This clonotype was found a few times. This rearrangement joins TRBV7-8 to TRBJ2-3; D ambiguous. Germline CDR1 and CDR2: SGHVS and FQNEAQ. Trimming removed 5 bases from V and 6 bases from J, with 3 bases in between. This CDR3 has 10 residues. The CDR3 region is CASSGDTQYF. CDR3 coding DNA: TGTGCCAGCAGCGGGGATACGCAGTATTTT.

The rearrangement uses TRBV6-2 or TRBV6-3 and TRBJ2-7; 9 nucleotides agree with TRBD1. Germline trimming cut 1 base from V and 6 bases from J; bases unmatched to any gene: 4. The CDR3 is 14 residues long. CDR1 MNHEY and CDR2 SVGEGT come from the germline V gene. Here the CDR3 DNA reads TGTGCCAGCAGTTACTTCGGGACAGGGTCCGAGCAGTACTTC. Translating gives CASSYFGTGSEQYF.

The rearrangement uses TRBV10-3 and TRBJ1-1, with 9 bases matching TRBD1. This CDR3 has 14 residues. Germline CDR1 and CDR2: ENHRY and SYGVKD. V lost 6 bases to trimming and J lost 1 base; unmatched junction nucleotides: 3. The CDR3 nucleotides are TGTGCCATCAGCTCGGGACAGGGGAACACTGAAGCTTTCTTT. It codes for CAISSGQGNTEAFF.

This clonotype was detected many times. The chain recombines TRBV28 with TRBJ1-5; a possible D gene is TRBD1 (6 bases). CDR1 is MDHEN, CDR2 SYDVKM, per germline. V lost 5 bases to trimming and J lost 1 base, with 9 bases between them. The CDR3 is made up of 14 amino acids. The CDR3 spells CASSMDSSNQPQHF. The CDR3 DNA reads TGTGCCAGCAGTATGGACAGCAGCAATCAGCCCCAGCATTTT.

This clonotype was counted ten times or more. This chain connects TRBV5-1 to TRBJ2-3, with 9 positions matching TRBD2. This CDR3 contains 16 residues. V dropped 7 bases and J dropped 4; count of bases not matched to a gene: 13. Germline V gives CDR1 SGHRS, CDR2 YFSETQ. CDR3 protein: CASEEQARGGADTQYF. CDR3 DNA sequence: TGCGCCAGCGAAGAACAGGCTCGCGGGGGGGCAGATACGCAGTATTTT.

This clonotype came up many times. This chain uses TRBV7-6 with TRBJ1-1, with D maybe TRBD1 (5 bases). Trimming shortened V by 5 bases and J by 6 bases, and 19 bases separated the two germline ends. The CDR3 is 15 amino acids. CDR1 and CDR2 (germline): SGHVS, FNYEAQ. In DNA, the CDR3 is TGTGCCAGCAGCCCCGGGGGGGGTGTCGTCCCTGAAGCTTTCTTT. Its protein product is CASSPGGGVVPEAFF.

The rearrangement joins TRBV5-1 to TRBJ2-5, with D possibly being TRBD2 (6 bases). There are 15 residues in the CDR3. V lost 0 bases, J lost 1 base, and 10 bases lay in between. Germline CDR1 SGHRS, CDR2 YFSETQ. The CDR3 spells CASSLEGLPQETQYF. In DNA, the CDR3 is TGCGCCAGCAGCTTGGAGGGACTCCCCCAAGAGACCCAGTACTTC.

The chain links TRBV28 to TRBJ2-3, with 7 bases identical to TRBD2. This CDR3 is built from 16 residues. Losses at the gene ends were 3 bases for V and 2 bases for J; bases not matched to a gene: 8. Germline assignment: CDR1 MDHEN and CDR2 SYDVKM. CDR3 sequence reads: CASSFHSGVATDTQYF. The CDR3 bases are TGTGCCAGCAGTTTCCACAGCGGGGTAGCCACAGATACGCAGTATTTT.

This clonotype was seen a few times. J is TRBJ2-7 and V is TRBV10-3, with TRBD1 matching 7 bases. V shed 10 bases, J shed 2 bases, and the junction held 14 bases outside the gene matches. The CDR3 extends over 15 amino acids. CDR1 is ENHRY, CDR2 SYGVKD, per germline. The CDR3, as DNA: TGTGCCACCGATCACCGGGACAGCAAACCCTACGAGCAGTACTTC. Its protein is CATDHRDSKPYEQYF.

The chain links TRBV2 to TRBJ2-1; 10 bases fit TRBD1. The V gene's germline CDR1 is SNHLY and CDR2 FYNNEI. There are 15 residues in the CDR3. The trim removed 7 bases at V and 10 bases at J, leaving 13 bases unmatched. CDR3 in DNA: TGTGCCAGCAACGCCGGGACAGGGGCTGTCAGAGAGCAGTTCTTC. Translating gives CASNAGTGAVREQFF.

In its sample, this clonotype was seen many times. The chain employs TRBV9 and TRBJ1-5, with D possibly TRBD1 on 6 matching bases. CDR3 length equals 15 residues. V shed 4 bases and J shed 11 bases, with 22 bases lying between them. Per germline, CDR1 SGDLS and CDR2 YYNGEE. As DNA, the CDR3 is TGTGCCAGCAGCCCCTTAGATACGCCCCAGGGGTCCCAGCATTTT. Its protein product is CASSPLDTPQGSQHF.

This clonotype was seen ten or more times. The chain couples TRBV18 to TRBJ1-1; D gene uncertain. Trimming pared 1 base from V and 0 bases from J, leaving 21 bases between. The CDR3 is 19 residues long. The germline V gene has CDR1 KGHSH and CDR2 LQKENI. In DNA form, the CDR3 reads TGTGCCAGCTCACCACATAGGGTAGGCAGAGTAAACATGAACACTGAAGCTTTCTTT. It specifies CASSPHRVGRVNMNTEAFF.

This rearrangement joins TRBV12-2 to TRBJ2-3. TRBV12-2 is a recognized pseudogene. The CDR3 length is 13 residues. The CDR3 is CASRKPDTDTQYF. The CDR3 region has the DNA TGTGCAAGTCGTAAACCAGACACAGATACGCAGTATTTT.

There are a few counts of this clonotype. CDR3 coding DNA: TGTGCCAGCAGCTTGGGGTCACCGAGCAATCAGCCCCAGCATTTT. It specifies CASSLGSPSNQPQHF. The V and J genes are TRBV5-5 and TRBJ1-5, with D uncertain. V gave up 0 bases and J gave up 1 base, with 8 bases separating them. The CDR3 is 15 residues long. Germline loops: CDR1 SGHKS, CDR2 YYEKEE (reference sequence).

This clonotype was observed many times. The chain couples TRBV4-3 to TRBJ1-4; D possibly corresponds to TRBD1 (5 bases). The germline CDR1 and CDR2 sequences are LGHNA and YSLEER. V lost 0 bases, J lost 14 bases, and 16 bases lay in between. This CDR3 contains 14 residues. For the CDR3, the DNA is TGCGCCAGCAGCCAAGACGTCTCAGGGTCGAAGCTGTTTTTT. Translation: CASSQDVSGSKLFF.

Only a few counts were recorded for this clonotype. The chain employs TRBV12-3 or TRBV12-4 and TRBJ1-1; TRBD1 agrees at 8 bases. This CDR3 region has 13 residues. The V segment lost 5 bases and the J segment 7 bases; nucleotides outside the gene matches: 6. This chain's CDR3 is CASSRGQGLEAFF. The CDR3 nucleotides are TGTGCCAGCAGTCGAGGACAGGGACTTGAAGCTTTCTTT.